The T cell receptor (beta chain) under discussion was sequenced for a study of cytomegalovirus exposure and HLA in healthy donors. Findings and limits, study-wide: Roughly uniform sequencing depth across donors was assumed, possibly incorrectly.

This clone was seen a handful of times. The antigen is not known. Researchers ran the PCR with 60 Vbeta and 13 Jbeta primers. Assay used: immunoSEQ multiplex PCR; TCRdb lists only in-frame clones, some missing. The data contain 95,000 to 150,000 clones, 77% of them singletons. CDR1 is SGHAT and CDR2 is FQNNGV in the germline V gene. This CDR3 region has 14 residues. The V gene lost 5 bases and the J gene lost 2 bases, with 12 bases spanning the gap. This sequence was found in a young man in good health and CMV-seropositive. Sequencing was performed on PBMCs. The V and J genes are TRBV11-2 and TRBJ1-2, with a tentative D call TRBD1 (6 bases). The CDR3, as DNA: TGTGCCAGCAGCCGTTTACAGGGAAACTATGGCTACACCTTC. Its translation is CASSRLQGNYGYTF. Based on the CDR3 plus reference TRBV11-2 and TRBJ1-2, the full variable domain is EAGVAQSPRYKIIEKRQSVAFWCNPISGHATLYWYQQILGQGPKLLIQFQNNGVVDDSQLPKDRFSAERLKGVDSTLKIQPAKLEDSAVYLCASSRLQGNYGYTFGSGTRLTVV.